The sequence of this T cell receptor (beta chain) was determined in a study of blood T cell repertoires in COVID-19. On the study more broadly: Sites in the United States, Italy and Spain provided acute and convalescent COVID-19 samples. T cells, B-cell-depleted T cells, or PBMCs provided the cDNA or gDNA that served as material.

In the original workflow: The assay estimated nucleated cells by amplifying reference gene primers. Clones were read by immunoSEQ multiplex PCR, and TCRdb kept only the in-frame ones, dropping some. That table supplies the V and J calls and clone size; D and trimming were determined from the DNA. In the table there are around 250,000 clones, roughly 86% of which are singletons. This CDR3 has 13 amino acids. Germline V gives CDR1 SQVTM, CDR2 ANQGSEA. The V end lost 7 bases, the J end lost 1 base, and 13 bases lay between the germline ends. Sequenced input: peripheral blood. The genes are TRBV29-1 and TRBJ1-1; TRBD1 is a possible D gene (6 bases). This clonotype was sampled from a man aged 40-50 years with active or convalescent COVID-19. Here the CDR3 reads CSALQGPNTEAFF. The CDR3 region has the DNA TGCAGCGCCTTACAGGGCCCGAACACTGAAGCTTTCTTT.